Included here is one TCR beta chain sequence, with context. Sequencing of TCR beta, carried out with a high-throughput approach, was applied to CD8+ and CD4+ T cells from the blood. The study used treatment-naive patients who had stable or active relapsing-remitting disease as multiple sclerosis controls. V lost 4 bases and J lost 2, with 17 bases in between. This CDR3 has 17 amino acids. The germline CDR1 and CDR2 sequences are LGHNA and YSLEER. This sample was taken from a study of CD8 T cells in Susac syndrome. An input of roughly 0.5 to 1 ug of RNA was subjected to reverse transcription using random hexamers. With immunoSEQ multiplex PCR, TCR beta CDR3 was amplified across 54 Vbeta and 13 Jbeta. TCRdb fed the immunoSEQ multiplex PCR reads into MiXCR, producing one record per CDR3 protein. The sample records 120,000 or so distinct CDR3 sequences, 85% to 95% being singletons.

This clonotype was obtained from a human donor with multiple sclerosis. The rearrangement joins TRBV4-3 to TRBJ2-2; D assignment may be TRBD1 or TRBD2 (5 bases each). The sample taken for sequencing was CD4+ T cells from PBMCs. The CDR3 sequence is CASSPRPGTLNTGELFF. The CDR3 DNA reads TGCGCCAGCAGCCCGCGCCCCGGGACCCTTAACACCGGGGAGCTGTTTTTT.